These 20 T cell receptor beta chains were all obtained from the same sample, sequenced in a study of blood T cell repertoires in COVID-19. Here immunoSEQ multiplex PCR was the method, and the copy in TCRdb shows in-frame clones only, minus some. This sample has approximately 180,000 clones, with around 85% found just once. Sample: peripheral blood. The receptors here all came from a human donor with active or convalescent COVID-19. The donor label of this sample is uncertain.

The DNA for the CDR3 is TGTGCCAGCGATGTGGCGGTTTTCCCCATACCCTCCTACAATGAGCAGTTCTTC. This gives the protein CASDVAVFPIPSYNEQFF. The chain carries TRBV27 and TRBJ2-1; D gene unclear. The CDR3 length is 18 residues. V lost 8 bases and J 0 bases, leaving 23 bases between the germline ends. Germline-derived CDR1 and CDR2 are MNHEY and SMNVEV (reference sequence).

The gene calls are TRBV28 and TRBJ2-7; 11 positions match TRBD1. Germline assignment: CDR1 MDHEN and CDR2 SYDVKM. This CDR3 has 15 amino acids. Germline trimming cut 6 bases from V and 4 bases from J; bases unmatched to any gene: 8. CDR3 region: CASRLGTGGRYEQYF. For the CDR3, the DNA is TGTGCCAGCAGACTCGGGACAGGGGGTAGGTACGAGCAGTACTTC.

The V call is TRBV28, the J call TRBJ1-5, with D maybe TRBD1 (5 bases). Germline CDR1 is MDHEN and CDR2 is SYDVKM. V dropped 4 bases and J dropped 4 bases, with 11 bases sitting between them. The CDR3 is made up of 14 amino acids. CDR3 DNA sequence: TGTGCCAGCAGTTGGGGCTCGAAAAATCAGCCCCAGCATTTT. It encodes CASSWGSKNQPQHF. Full variable domain (rest looked up from reference TRBV28 and TRBJ1-5): DVKVTQSSRYLVKRTGEKVFLECVQDMDHENMFWYRQDPGLGLRLIYFSYDVKMKEKGDIPEGYSVSREKKERFSLILESASTNQTSMYLCASSWGSKNQPQHFGDGTRLSIL.

The chain has TRBV10-3 and TRBJ2-6; weak D call: TRBD1 (6 bases). Germline V CDR1 and CDR2: ENHRY, SYGVKD. Trimming shortened V by 0 bases and J by 4 bases, and 16 bases separated the two germline ends. CDR3 length: 18 residues. CDR3 nucleotide sequence: TGTGCCATCAGTGAGTCGTTTACAGGGAAAGCAGGGGCCAACGTCCTGACTTTC. Translated, it gives CAISESFTGKAGANVLTF.

This chain connects TRBV27 to TRBJ1-4; no reliable D call. This CDR3 contains 11 residues. From germline, CDR1 is MNHEY and CDR2 SMNVEV (reference sequence). Trimming took off 6 bases at V and 8 bases at J, with 7 bases between the two ends. CDR3 protein: CASSTGEKLFF. The CDR3 DNA follows: TGTGCCAGCAGCACGGGGGAAAAACTGTTTTTT.

The sample holds a few counts of this clone. V gene TRBV30 combines with J gene TRBJ1-2; D gene uncertain. This CDR3 contains 13 residues. Per germline, CDR1 GTSNPN and CDR2 SVGIG (reference sequence). The ends were cut back, 3 bases at V and 8 bases at J, with 16 bases in the middle. In DNA form, the CDR3 reads TGTGCCTGGAGATTAACTGAATATTGGGGCTACACCTTC. Translating gives CAWRLTEYWGYTF.

The rearrangement links TRBV7-9 to TRBJ1-2; weak D call: TRBD1 (6 bases). The CDR3 runs to 14 residues. Germline V CDR1 and CDR2: SEHNR, FQNEAQ (reference sequence). Trimming shortened V by 3 bases and J by 4 bases, and 12 bases separated the two germline ends. In DNA, the CDR3 is TGTGCCAGCAGCTTGGACAGTCTGGCCTATGGCTACACCTTC. Protein product: CASSLDSLAYGYTF.

The chain employs TRBV12-3 or TRBV12-4 and TRBJ2-5; the D gene is possibly TRBD2 (6 bases). Trimming took off 5 bases at V and 5 bases at J, with 9 bases between the two ends. The CDR3 covers 12 residues. The CDR3 sequence: CASSTGEETQYF. CDR3 DNA: TGTGCCAGCAGTACGGGAGAGGAGACCCAGTACTTC.

This clone was picked up one time. The chain couples TRBV5-4 to TRBJ2-5; 9 nucleotides agree with TRBD2. After removal of 3 bases from V and 2 bases from J, the junction contained 8 bases not matched to a gene. Germline V gene lookup returns CDR1 SGHNT and CDR2 YYREEE (reference sequence). The CDR3 is 16 amino acids. CDR3 in amino acids: CASSSRASGAQETQYF. The CDR3 nucleotides read TGTGCCAGCAGCTCGAGGGCTAGCGGGGCTCAAGAGACCCAGTACTTC.

The V call is TRBV27, the J call TRBJ1-1; D not certain. This CDR3 comprises 14 residues. V gave up 6 bases and J gave up 1 base, with 12 bases separating them. The germline gives CDR1 MNHEY, CDR2 SMNVEV (reference sequence). CDR3 region: CASSYRHRNTEAFF. The CDR3 DNA reads TGTGCCAGCAGCTACCGACACCGGAACACTGAAGCTTTCTTT.

There are a few counts of this clone. V is TRBV5-1 and J is TRBJ2-2, with no clear D. This CDR3 region has 15 residues. The germline V gene encodes CDR1 SGHRS and CDR2 YFSETQ. With 2 bases removed from V and 0 bases from J, the gap between germline ends came to 8 bases. DNA of the CDR3: TGCGCCAGCAGCTTAATGGCCTCGAACACCGGGGAGCTGTTTTTT. Residues: CASSLMASNTGELFF.

The chain is built from TRBV7-2 and TRBJ2-7; perhaps TRBD2 as D (7 bases). The CDR3 consists of 16 residues. V was shortened by 5 bases and J by 3 bases, with 20 bases between the two germline ends. CDR1 and CDR2 (germline): SGHTA, FQGNSA. The DNA of the CDR3 is TGTGCCAGCAGCGGCTCCGGGACGGGGGGCTTCTACGAGCAGTACTTC. It yields the protein CASSGSGTGGFYEQYF.

The chain couples TRBV19 to TRBJ1-2; 9 bases are a match to TRBD1. The CDR3 is 13 amino acids. The ends lost 5 bases at V and 7 bases at J; junction bases unmatched: 5. CDR1 and CDR2 (germline): LNHDA, SQIVND (reference sequence). DNA for the CDR3: TGTGCCAGTAGTCGGACAGGGGAGGCTGGCTACACCTTC. Translating gives CASSRTGEAGYTF.

The chain couples TRBV30 to TRBJ1-2; 8 bases fit TRBD1. Germline CDR1 is GTSNPN and CDR2 is SVGIG (reference sequence). The CDR3 loop spans 12 amino acids. Unmatched junction bases numbered 2, after V lost 5 bases and J lost 3 bases. The CDR3 protein is CAWGQGYYGYTF. CDR3 nucleotide sequence: TGTGCCTGGGGACAGGGATACTATGGCTACACCTTC.

The chain combines TRBV19 with TRBJ2-1; 7 nucleotides line up with TRBD1. Germline V lookup: CDR1 LNHDA, CDR2 SQIVND (reference sequence). V was pared by 7 bases and J by 9 bases, with 18 bases of the junction left unmatched. This CDR3 comprises 16 residues. This CDR3 reads CASTEAQGRRTGEQFF. The DNA for the CDR3 is TGTGCCAGTACGGAGGCGCAAGGGCGGAGGACAGGTGAGCAGTTCTTC.

The chain links TRBV30 to TRBJ2-5, with 8 nucleotides matching TRBD1. The CDR3 covers 12 residues. Germline trimming cut 4 bases from V and 5 bases from J; bases unmatched to any gene: 3. Per germline, CDR1 GTSNPN and CDR2 SVGIG (reference sequence). The CDR3 sequence: CAWTGGAETQYF. CDR3 sequence (DNA): TGTGCCTGGACAGGGGGCGCGGAGACCCAGTACTTC.

The rearrangement links TRBV12-5 to TRBJ2-5; TRBD1 agrees at 8 bases. The trim removed 4 bases at V and 3 bases at J, leaving 13 bases unmatched. The CDR3 contains 17 residues. Germline V gives CDR1 LGHNT, CDR2 FRNRAP. The CDR3 nucleotides read TGTGCTAGTGGTTACGATTGGGGGACAGGCAGCGAAGAGACCCAGTACTTC. Its protein is CASGYDWGTGSEETQYF.

V is TRBV18 and J is TRBJ1-5; no definite D call. This CDR3 region has 15 residues. Trimming cost V 3 bases and J 2 bases, with 11 bases left between them. Germline V gene lookup returns CDR1 KGHSH and CDR2 LQKENI. The CDR3 loop reads CASSPTRYGNQPQHF. The CDR3 nucleotides read TGTGCCAGCTCACCTACTCGCTACGGCAATCAGCCCCAGCATTTT.

The chain recombines TRBV9 with TRBJ2-1; D possibly corresponds to TRBD2 (5 bases). The CDR3 loop spans 15 amino acids. The germline CDR1 and CDR2 sequences are SGDLS and YYNGEE. The ends were cut back, 0 bases at V and 4 bases at J, with 11 bases in the middle. CDR3 residues: CASSVVGDLYNEQFF. DNA for the CDR3: TGTGCCAGCAGCGTAGTCGGGGATCTATACAATGAGCAGTTCTTC.

V gene TRBV27 combines with J gene TRBJ2-5; 7 positions match TRBD2. This CDR3 has 15 amino acids. The V gene's germline CDR1 is MNHEY and CDR2 SMNVEV (reference sequence). Trimming at V came to 6 bases and at J to 5 bases, leaving 12 bases not matched to a gene. CDR3 amino acids: CASSLSAGERETQYF. As DNA, the CDR3 is TGTGCCAGCAGCCTCTCCGCGGGAGAGCGGGAGACCCAGTACTTC.